The next 22 T cell receptor beta chains were all read from a single sample in a study of T-cell reconstitution after alpha-beta-depleted transplantation in children (dated by TCRdb to about 2016). The library was built by means of PCR. Instrument used: Illumina HiSeq 2500. To normalize quantification of the TCRbeta repertoire, the TCR libraries were built with molecular barcoding that relied on unique molecular identifiers. TCRdb's own reprocessing of the public reads used fastp at Q25 and MiXCR and kept productive beta chains. Under each unique CDR3 protein, matching rows form one entry showing the most common genes and DNA. The sample profile shows some 600,000 distinct CDR3 sequences; 10% to 15% of them were found once. The ten largest clones take up 2% to 2.5% of the sample. The treatment or condition label here, explained by the study, means: allogeneic hematopoietic cell transplantation with graft depleted of TCRalphabeta T cells and CD19 B cells.

The source material was PBMCs, mostly from graft donor cells, sampled 360 days after TCRalphabeta/CD19-depleted stem cell transplant. The receptors originated from a male patient under 18 who had a stem cell transplant for acute myeloid leukemia, so the T cells may come from the graft donor.

CDR3 sequence reads: CAISGGWAYEQYF. The CDR3 bases are TGTGCCATCAGTGGAGGTTGGGCCTACGAGCAGTACTTC. The chain carries TRBV10-3 and TRBJ2-7; D not certain. This CDR3 contains 13 residues. V lost 4 bases to trimming and J lost 2 bases, with 9 bases between them. Germline assignment: CDR1 ENHRY and CDR2 SYGVKD.

This sequence joins TRBV19 and TRBJ1-1, with TRBD1 as a possible D gene (5 bases). The CDR3 runs to 15 residues. The germline CDR1 and CDR2 sequences are LNHDA and SQIVND (reference sequence). V gave up 6 bases and J gave up 1 base, with 15 bases separating them. In DNA form, the CDR3 reads TGTGCCAGTAGAGACCCGGGACGGGAGAACACTGAAGCTTTCTTT. Protein: CASRDPGRENTEAFF.

V and J are TRBV6-2 or TRBV6-3 and TRBJ1-1; a weak D match, TRBD1 (6 bases). Trimming shortened V by 6 bases and J by 10 bases, and 12 bases separated the two germline ends. Germline-derived CDR1 and CDR2 are MNHEY and SVGEGT. The CDR3 contains 11 residues. The DNA for the CDR3 is TGTGCCAGCAGCCACGGGGGGCGAGCTTTCTTT. Its translation is CASSHGGRAFF.

J is TRBJ2-2 and V is TRBV7-9, with 8 nucleotides matching TRBD2. J lost 4 bases, V lost 4 bases, and 11 bases had no gene match. CDR1 and CDR2 from the germline V gene are SEHNR and FQNEAQ (reference sequence). This CDR3 has 17 residues. The CDR3 DNA is TGTGCCAGCAGCTCCTATCCACGGGAGGGCCCCACCGGGGAGCTGTTTTTT. Translation gives CASSSYPREGPTGELFF.

This clonotype has a handful of counts. V is TRBV20-1 and J is TRBJ1-2, with 10 positions matching TRBD1. CDR3 length: 15 residues. V trimming: 5 bases; J trimming: 3 bases; junction bases outside the gene matches: 9. Germline V gene data show CDR1 as DFQATT and CDR2 as SNEGSKA (reference sequence). As DNA, the CDR3 is TGCAGTGCTGGTACCGGGACAGGGGCGGACTATGGCTACACCTTC. Protein: CSAGTGTGADYGYTF.

This clonotype was recorded many times. V and J are TRBV4-1 and TRBJ2-3; D may be TRBD1 or TRBD2 (5 bases each). This CDR3 region has 14 residues. The V end lost 3 bases, the J end lost 2 bases, and 9 bases lay between the germline ends. Germline CDR1 reads MGHRA; CDR2 reads YSYEKL. CDR3 residues: CASSQGVNTDTQYF. CDR3 nucleotide sequence: TGCGCCAGCAGCCAGGGGGTCAACACAGATACGCAGTATTTT.

This clonotype was picked up a small number of times. V usage is TRBV6-1 and J usage is TRBJ1-5; TRBD1 aligns across 10 bases. With 7 bases clipped from V and 4 bases from J, the junction kept 4 bases outside the gene matches. Germline assignment: CDR1 MNHNS and CDR2 SASEGT. This CDR3 spans 14 amino acids. This CDR3 reads CASMRDRGNQPQHF. The CDR3 region has the DNA TGTGCCAGCATGAGGGACAGGGGTAATCAGCCCCAGCATTTT.

This clonotype was detected a few times. The chain links TRBV11-1 to TRBJ2-4; 12 bases fit TRBD1. CDR3 length: 16 residues. Per the germline V gene, CDR1 is SGHAT and CDR2 is FQDESV (reference sequence). Unmatched junction bases numbered 3, after V lost 4 bases and J lost 2 bases. The CDR3 region is CASSWDRGRTKNIQYF. CDR3 nucleotides: TGTGCCAGCAGCTGGGACAGGGGGCGGACCAAAAACATTCAGTACTTC.

This clonotype appeared a few times. This chain joins TRBV2 and TRBJ2-7; a weak D match, TRBD2 (6 bases). V was shortened by 1 base and J by 9 bases, with 16 bases between the two germline ends. Germline V gene lookup returns CDR1 SNHLY and CDR2 FYNNEI. This CDR3 comprises 14 residues. This CDR3 is CASSEGGLLSGQYF. CDR3 coding DNA: TGTGCCAGCAGTGAAGGGGGACTTTTATCCGGGCAGTACTTC.

Only a few counts were recorded for this clonotype. The rearrangement uses TRBV28 and TRBJ2-1; 16 bases fit TRBD2. The V gene end was trimmed by 6 bases and the J gene end by 8 bases; junction bases not matched to a gene: 7. This CDR3 is 16 amino acids long. Germline lookup yields CDR1 MDHEN and CDR2 SYDVKM. As DNA, the CDR3 is TGTGCCAGCAGCGGGACTAGCGGGAGGGCCAGGGATGAGCAGTTCTTC. Protein product: CASSGTSGRARDEQFF.

The table lists this clonotype with a few counts. The CDR3 region is CATLGLTSGSLYTQYF. The CDR3 bases are TGTGCCACCCTCGGGTTGACTAGCGGGAGTCTATATACGCAGTATTTT. This sequence joins TRBV2 and TRBJ2-3, with TRBD2 matching 12 bases. The CDR3 covers 16 residues. The germline V gene has CDR1 SNHLY and CDR2 FYNNEI. Trimming at V came to 10 bases and at J to 7 bases, leaving 15 bases not matched to a gene.

At least ten counts were recorded for this clonotype. The CDR3 bases are TGTGCCAGCAGTTTAGGGACAGGGGTAAATGAGCAGTTCTTC. Protein: CASSLGTGVNEQFF. The rearrangement joins TRBV27 to TRBJ2-1, with 10 bases matching TRBD1. After removal of 2 bases from V and 7 bases from J, the junction contained 2 bases not matched to a gene. The CDR3 is 14 residues long. Germline V gene data show CDR1 as MNHEY and CDR2 as SMNVEV (reference sequence).

The genes are TRBV5-1 and TRBJ2-1; tentatively, D is TRBD1 (5 bases). Germline CDR1 is SGHRS and CDR2 is YFSETQ. The V end lost 1 base, the J end lost 4 bases, and 9 bases lay between the germline ends. CDR3 length: 14 amino acids. The CDR3 coding sequence is TGCGCCAGCAGCTTGAAACAGGATTACAATGAGCAGTTCTTC. It is translated as CASSLKQDYNEQFF.

There are a few counts of this clonotype. This sequence joins TRBV27 and TRBJ2-7; D remains ambiguous. Germline CDR1 reads MNHEY; CDR2 reads SMNVEV (reference sequence). Trimming took 3 bases from V and 2 from J, leaving 11 bases between them. This CDR3 is 14 amino acids long. In nucleotides, the CDR3 is TGTGCCAGCAGTTTGCGGCAGCCCACCTACGAGCAGTACTTC. Translation: CASSLRQPTYEQYF.

V and J are TRBV28 and TRBJ2-7; 9 bases match TRBD2. The CDR3 loop spans 15 amino acids. Germline trimming cut 3 bases from V and 1 base from J; bases unmatched to any gene: 4. Per germline, CDR1 MDHEN and CDR2 SYDVKM. The CDR3 loop is CASSFTSGWSYEQYF. DNA of the CDR3: TGTGCCAGCAGTTTTACTAGCGGGTGGTCCTACGAGCAGTACTTC.

Only a few counts were recorded for this clonotype. The V gene is TRBV7-9, the J gene TRBJ2-6; D ambiguous. Trimming took off 6 bases at V and 2 bases at J, with 14 bases between the two ends. Germline lookup yields CDR1 SEHNR and CDR2 FQNEAQ (reference sequence). CDR3 length: 16 amino acids. Written as DNA, the CDR3 is TGTGCCAGCAGGAACCCGAAGGGTACTGGGGCCAACGTCCTGACTTTC. Protein sequence: CASRNPKGTGANVLTF.

This clonotype was counted only a few times. The rearrangement uses TRBV29-1 and TRBJ2-3; 9 bases match TRBD1. Trimming removed 8 bases from V and 10 bases from J; junction bases left unmatched: 10. There are 12 residues in the CDR3. Germline loops: CDR1 SQVTM, CDR2 ANQGSEA. The CDR3 coding sequence is TGCAGCACACGGACAGGGGTCAAGGCGCAGTATTTT. Its translation is CSTRTGVKAQYF.

On this clonotype itself: This may come from a read error, since a much larger clone is one base off. The J gene is TRBJ2-3, the V gene TRBV29-1; 8 nucleotides match TRBD2. Germline V gene sequence: CDR1 SQVTM, CDR2 ANQGSEA. J gave up 6 bases and V 7 bases, and 12 bases lay outside the gene matches. The CDR3 length is 14 residues. The CDR3 region is CSAYTSGPMDTQYF. CDR3 DNA: TGCAGCGCCTATACTAGCGGACCTATGGATACGCAGTATTTT.

This clonotype was counted only a few times. The chain couples TRBV12-3 or TRBV12-4 to TRBJ2-1, with TRBD2 matching 7 bases. Trimming took 1 base from V and 8 from J; bases not matched to a gene: 14. There are 17 residues in the CDR3. The CDR3 spells CASSLDWLTSRRDEQFF. CDR3 DNA sequence: TGTGCCAGCAGTTTAGATTGGCTGACTAGCCGCAGAGATGAGCAGTTCTTC.

V gene TRBV7-1 combines with J gene TRBJ2-7; no reliable D call. TRBV7-1 is labeled an ORF, and its function is uncertain. Between the trimmed V and J ends, which lost 0 bases and 4 bases, there was a span of 1 base. The CDR3 contains 11 residues. CDR3 DNA: TGTGCCAGCAGCTCAGCATACGAGCAGTACGTC. As protein: CASSSAYEQYV.

Only a few counts were recorded for this clonotype. The chain recombines TRBV29-1 with TRBJ2-7, with 9 bases matching TRBD2. V trimming: 0 bases; J trimming: 6 bases; junction bases outside the gene matches: 9. Looked up from germline, CDR1 is SQVTM and CDR2 is ANQGSEA. The CDR3 sequence is 15 residues long. The chain's CDR3 is CSVEDPMVAGAEQYF. DNA of the CDR3: TGCAGCGTTGAAGATCCAATGGTAGCGGGGGCCGAGCAGTACTTC.

This clonotype was detected a few times. V usage is TRBV6-1 and J usage is TRBJ2-7; 7 bases fit TRBD2. In germline, CDR1 is MNHNS, CDR2 SASEGT. The CDR3 length is 14 residues. The ends lost 5 bases at V and 5 bases at J; junction bases unmatched: 9. The chain's CDR3 is CASSMGRARNEQYF. The DNA of the CDR3 is TGTGCCAGCAGTATGGGGAGGGCAAGAAACGAGCAGTACTTC.